Detailed here is one T cell receptor (beta chain). The data derive from a study of OX40 agonist ivuxolimab in advanced cancers. Study details: Hepatocellular carcinoma, melanoma, renal cell or head and neck cancer occurred in dose-escalation patients. Enrollees could have had prior anti-PD-1, anti-PD-L1 or anti-CTLA-4 therapy, which more than 30% had received.

The CDR3 totals 14 residues. The germline CDR1 and CDR2 sequences are SGHTA and FQGNSA. The V end lost 5 bases, the J end lost 4 bases, and 12 bases lay between the germline ends. Sequencing was performed with immunoSEQ multiplex PCR; in TCRdb, only in-frame clones are kept and a portion is missing. The table includes nearly 25,000 clones, 65% to 80% detected once. The rearrangement uses TRBV7-2 and TRBJ2-1, with a weak D call TRBD2 (6 bases). The sequencing here drew on CD4+ or CD8+ T cells sorted from blood, taken in a trial of the OX40 agonist ivuxolimab. The source of this sequence is an adult with an advanced solid tumor such as melanoma, head and neck, liver or kidney cancer. The CDR3 DNA reads TGTGCCAGCAGCCAGGGACTTTTGTACAATGAGCAGTTCTTC. This codes for CASSQGLLYNEQFF.